These 18 T cell receptor beta chains originate from one sample sequenced in a study of cytomegalovirus exposure and HLA in healthy donors. The primer mix had 60 Vbeta and 13 Jbeta primers. Assay: immunoSEQ multiplex PCR; the TCRdb copy retains only in-frame clones and omits some. This sample yields about 200,000 clones, of which just over 75% are seen a single time; 1.5% to 2% belongs to the top ten. Source material: PBMCs. Receptor source: a man aged 30 to 39 in good health and CMV-seronegative.

The chain has TRBV9 and TRBJ2-2, with D perhaps matching TRBD2 (6 bases). Trimming left V 3 bases short and J 0 bases short, with 9 bases between. Germline V gene lookup returns CDR1 SGDLS and CDR2 YYNGEE. CDR3 length equals 15 residues. The DNA for the CDR3 is TGTGCCAGCAGCGCGGGACTTCCGAACACCGGGGAGCTGTTTTTT. Its protein is CASSAGLPNTGELFF. Complete variable domain (other parts from reference TRBV9 and TRBJ2-2): DSGVTQTPKHLITATGQRVTLRCSPRSGDLSVYWYQQSLDQGLQFLIQYYNGEERAKGNILERFSAQQFPDLHSELNLSSLELGDSALYFCASSAGLPNTGELFFGEGSRLTVL.

The chain recombines TRBV7-9 with TRBJ2-2; the D gene is possibly TRBD1 (6 bases). The germline V and J ends were trimmed by 4 bases and 4 bases, with 16 bases remaining between them. The CDR3 covers 16 residues. Per germline, CDR1 SEHNR and CDR2 FQNEAQ (reference sequence). This chain's CDR3 is CASSYSGTSTTGELFF. In DNA, the CDR3 is TGTGCCAGCAGCTATTCCGGGACATCAACCACCGGGGAGCTGTTTTTT.

This clone was seen a single time. This chain connects TRBV2 to TRBJ1-5; tentative D call: TRBD1 (5 bases). The CDR3 loop spans 15 amino acids. The germline V gene encodes CDR1 SNHLY and CDR2 FYNNEI. The V end was cut by 5 bases, the J end by 6 bases, with 17 bases between. CDR3 protein: CASSPQGWVSQPQHF. DNA of the CDR3: TGTGCCAGCAGTCCTCAGGGTTGGGTGAGTCAGCCCCAGCATTTT.

Only a few counts were recorded for this clone. This CDR3 is CASSVGLAPYEQYF. The CDR3 DNA sequence: TGTGCCAGCAGCGTAGGTCTAGCCCCCTACGAGCAGTACTTC. The J gene is TRBJ2-7, the V gene TRBV9, with D possibly TRBD2 on 5 matching bases. The germline V gene encodes CDR1 SGDLS and CDR2 YYNGEE. The CDR3 spans 14 residues. Trimming removed 0 bases from V and 2 bases from J, with 9 bases in between.

V and J are TRBV27 and TRBJ2-2; the D gene is possibly TRBD2 (5 bases). Germline-derived CDR1 and CDR2 are MNHEY and SMNVEV (reference sequence). V lost 5 bases and J lost 2, with 12 bases in between. The CDR3 loop spans 15 amino acids. The CDR3 here is CASSPTGFNTGELFF. The CDR3 nucleotides read TGTGCCAGCAGTCCCACGGGATTTAACACCGGGGAGCTGTTTTTT.

The V and J genes are TRBV11-2 and TRBJ1-5, with 8 positions matching TRBD1. The germline V gene has CDR1 SGHAT and CDR2 FQNNGV. The CDR3 length is 16 residues. J lost 0 bases, V lost 5 bases, and 6 bases had no gene match. The CDR3 DNA reads TGTGCCAGCAGCGGACAGGGCCAATATAGCAATCAGCCCCAGCATTTT. Its translation: CASSGQGQYSNQPQHF.

This chain connects TRBV9 to TRBJ2-1; TRBD1 matches at 7 bases. Germline V gives CDR1 SGDLS, CDR2 YYNGEE. This CDR3 is built from 14 residues. V lost 3 bases, J lost 8 bases, and 8 bases stayed unmatched. In DNA, the CDR3 is TGTGCCAGCAGCGCCCCCGCAGGGGGACATGAGCAGTTCTTC. Amino acids: CASSAPAGGHEQFF.

The rearrangement joins TRBV2 to TRBJ2-1; D possibly corresponds to TRBD2 (6 bases). This CDR3 comprises 15 residues. V was shortened by 7 bases and J by 7 bases, with 20 bases between the two germline ends. Germline values: CDR1 SNHLY, CDR2 FYNNEI. Here the CDR3 reads CASTPMGWAGNEQFF. The CDR3, as DNA: TGTGCCAGCACCCCAATGGGCTGGGCGGGGAATGAGCAGTTCTTC.

The chain links TRBV5-1 to TRBJ2-5; 10 nucleotides align to TRBD2. This CDR3 contains 16 residues. Germline loops: CDR1 SGHRS, CDR2 YFSETQ. V trimming: 3 bases; J trimming: 0 bases; junction bases outside the gene matches: 5. CDR3 loop: CASSYPTSGHQETQYF. The DNA for the CDR3 is TGCGCCAGCAGCTACCCGACTAGCGGGCACCAAGAGACCCAGTACTTC.

This rearrangement joins TRBV19 to TRBJ2-2; perhaps TRBD2 as D (5 bases). The CDR3 totals 14 residues. Germline CDR1 and CDR2: LNHDA and SQIVND (reference sequence). V shed 6 bases and J shed 4 bases, with 12 bases lying between them. The CDR3: CASSVGAITGELFF. In nucleotides, the CDR3 is TGTGCCAGTAGCGTGGGAGCAATCACCGGGGAGCTGTTTTTT. The entire variable domain, with the rest obtained from reference TRBV19 and TRBJ2-2, is as follows: DGGITQSPKYLFRKEGQNVTLSCEQNLNHDAMYWYRQDPGQGLRLIYYSQIVNDFQKGDIAEGYSVSREKKESFPLTVTSAQKNPTAFYLCASSVGAITGELFFGEGSRLTVL.

This rearrangement joins TRBV29-1 to TRBJ1-5; 8 bases line up with TRBD1. V lost 6 bases and J lost 4; bases outside the gene matches: 8. CDR3 size: 14 residues. Germline assignment: CDR1 SQVTM and CDR2 ANQGSEA. The CDR3 nucleotides are TGCAGCGTCGTGACAGGGGTCCCTAATCAGCCCCAGCATTTT. Amino acid sequence: CSVVTGVPNQPQHF.

V gene TRBV5-1 combines with J gene TRBJ2-7; TRBD2 agrees at 8 bases. The CDR3 consists of 15 residues. With V trimmed by 2 bases and J by 4 bases, 8 bases remained unmatched. Germline assignment: CDR1 SGHRS and CDR2 YFSETQ. DNA for the CDR3: TGCGCCAGCAGCTTAATCAGCGGGAGTGGGTACGAGCAGTACTTC. Translating gives CASSLISGSGYEQYF.

The chain couples TRBV6-1 to TRBJ1-5, with D maybe TRBD1 (5 bases). Per germline, CDR1 MNHNS and CDR2 SASEGT. Deletions cut 2 bases from V and 5 bases from J, with 13 bases between. This CDR3 spans 15 amino acids. The CDR3 is CASSELWGVDQPQHF. CDR3 in DNA: TGTGCCAGCAGTGAATTATGGGGGGTGGATCAGCCCCAGCATTTT.

DNA of the CDR3: TGTGCCAGCTCACCTACTACTCCGTCAGCTTTCTTT. Protein sequence: CASSPTTPSAFF. This chain joins TRBV18 and TRBJ1-1; D not resolved. CDR1 and CDR2 (germline): KGHSH, LQKENI. The CDR3 totals 12 residues. Between the trimmed V and J ends, which lost 3 bases and 10 bases, there was a span of 12 bases.

CDR3 coding DNA: TGTGCCAGCAGTTACTCAGCGGGAGGGCCCTACTTC. Translation gives CASSYSAGGPYF. The V call is TRBV6-6, the J call TRBJ2-7; 10 bases line up with TRBD2. The germline gives CDR1 MNHNY, CDR2 SVGAGI (reference sequence). This CDR3 has 12 residues. Losses at the gene ends were 0 bases for V and 13 bases for J; bases not matched to a gene: 3.

The J gene is TRBJ2-2, the V gene TRBV27, with 7 bases identical to TRBD2. The germline V gene has CDR1 MNHEY and CDR2 SMNVEV (reference sequence). J gave up 3 bases and V 7 bases, and 5 bases lay outside the gene matches. The CDR3 has 14 residues. The CDR3 DNA reads TGTGCCAGCAACCCGGGAGGCTACACCGGGGAGCTGTTTTTT. The encoded protein is CASNPGGYTGELFF.

The chain recombines TRBV4-1 with TRBJ2-4, with 7 bases matching TRBD1. CDR1 and CDR2 from the germline V gene are MGHRA and YSYEKL. CDR3 length: 16 amino acids. Trimming cost V 4 bases and J 0 bases; bases outside gene matches: 6. The CDR3 here is CASSPSDRLAKNIQYF. As DNA, the CDR3 is TGCGCCAGCAGCCCCTCGGACAGGCTAGCCAAAAACATTCAGTACTTC.

This clone came up a few times. This sequence joins TRBV4-1 and TRBJ2-6; 8 bases fit TRBD1. CDR3 size: 14 residues. In germline, CDR1 is MGHRA, CDR2 YSYEKL. J lost 14 bases, V lost 4 bases, and 10 bases had no gene match. CDR3 sequence reads: CASSPGQGSGLLTF. The CDR3 nucleotides read TGCGCCAGCAGCCCCGGACAGGGATCGGGTCTCCTGACTTTC.